This is a list of T cell receptor beta chains from one sample in a study of T cell repertoires in cytomegalovirus infection. TCRdb passed the reads through MiXCR, listing each CDR3 protein once. Of 830,000 or so distinct CDR3 sequences in the sample, over 25% were seen once. Their recognized antigens are unknown. The sequences come from cultured CD8+ T cells from PBMCs, collected from culture after CMV antigen stimulation. These receptors were taken from a human donor in good health (CMV status not recorded). Some clones in this sample may be carry-over from other donors' samples. Both conserved end residues are part of each CDR3.

J gene	V gene	CDR3 length	CDR3 protein
TRBJ2-1	TRBV27	12	CASSSEYNEQFF
TRBJ1-1	TRBV2	14	CASRTGQGISSAFF
TRBJ2-4	TRBV6-1	18	CASSEAPPRQIAKNIQYF
TRBJ1-1	TRBV5-6	16	CASSQPRQGPQGEAFF
TRBJ2-3	TRBV7-9	15	CASSSRLGVTDTQYF
TRBJ1-5	TRBV19	17	CASSLQGAVYSNQPQHF
TRBJ2-5	TRBV20-1	14	CSARDRGTPRAQYF
TRBJ2-1	TRBV4-3	15	CASSADRGLFNEQFF
TRBJ2-1	TRBV6-5	16	CASSYGREAAYNEQFF
TRBJ1-2	TRBV20-1	16	CSARDSQTRPFYGYTF
TRBJ1-6	TRBV19	16	CASSADTSGGLSPLHF
TRBJ1-1	TRBV12-5	18	CASGLRLGTGAVDTEAFF
TRBJ2-1	TRBV7-2	14	CASSLKGPYNEQFF
TRBJ1-1	TRBV7-8	17	CASSLDALGVLNTEAFF
TRBJ2-7	TRBV11-1	13	CASSQGGNYEQYF